A single sample gave rise to the 20 T cell receptor beta chains below, sequenced in a study of blood T cell repertoires in COVID-19. Only in-frame clones appear in the TCRdb table, and some are missing; sequencing was by immunoSEQ multiplex PCR. This table has roughly 240,000 clones, around 88% appearing once. Sequenced sample: PBMCs or T cells enriched from blood (not recorded which). Every receptor here comes from a woman in her forties with acute COVID-19.

The count of this clone is one. The chain is built from TRBV21-1 and TRBJ1-3. TRBV21-1 is given as a pseudogene. The CDR3 spans 19 residues. CDR3 DNA: TGTGCCAGCAGCAAAGCGATGTGGAGGGGAAGTCCCTCTGGAAACACCATATATTTT. Its protein is CASSKAMWRGSPSGNTIYF.

The chain links TRBV28 to TRBJ2-7; 12 bases match TRBD1. The CDR3 is 16 residues long. Trimming removed 1 base from V and 3 bases from J; junction bases left unmatched: 4. Looked up from germline, CDR1 is MDHEN and CDR2 is SYDVKM. CDR3 coding DNA: TGTGCCAGCAGTTTATTCGGGACAGGGGGCATCTACGAGCAGTACGTC. It yields the protein CASSLFGTGGIYEQYV.

The chain joins TRBV3-1 (or the pseudogene TRBV3-2) to TRBJ2-1; D not resolved. Trimming cost V 0 bases and J 2 bases, with 11 bases left between them. The CDR3 is made up of 16 amino acids. Germline V lookup: CDR1 LGHDT, CDR2 YNNKEL (reference sequence). CDR3 nucleotides: TGTGCCAGCAGCCAAGAGGCGCGGAAAGCCTACAATGAGCAGTTCTTC. Translating it yields CASSQEARKAYNEQFF.

The genes are TRBV5-1 and TRBJ2-1; 11 bases line up with TRBD2. Trimming took 3 bases from V and 5 from J; bases not matched to a gene: 10. The length of the CDR3 is 17 residues. CDR1 is SGHRS, CDR2 YFSETQ, per germline. Here the CDR3 reads CASSSRTRGLADNEQFF. DNA of the CDR3: TGCGCCAGCAGCTCTCGAACACGGGGACTAGCGGACAATGAGCAGTTCTTC.

A remark on this clone: At the DNA level, this CDR3 is encoded by other sequences in the same sample as well. The chain couples TRBV19 to TRBJ1-6; unclear D gene. The germline V gene encodes CDR1 LNHDA and CDR2 SQIVND (reference sequence). Trimming removed 1 base at V and 5 bases at J, with 6 bases between. The CDR3 runs 14 residues. CDR3 amino acids: CASSIGGNNSPLHF. The CDR3 coding sequence is TGTGCCAGTAGTATAGGCGGGAATAATTCACCCCTCCACTTT. The full variable domain, completed using reference TRBV19 and TRBJ1-6, is DGGITQSPKYLFRKEGQNVTLSCEQNLNHDAMYWYRQDPGQGLRLIYYSQIVNDFQKGDIAEGYSVSREKKESFPLTVTSAQKNPTAFYLCASSIGGNNSPLHFGNGTRLTVT.

This clone was recorded once. CDR3 protein: CASSFGQLSGELFF. CDR3 in DNA: TGTGCCAGCAGTTTTGGACAGTTGTCCGGGGAGCTGTTTTTT. The chain has TRBV6-2 or TRBV6-3 and TRBJ2-2, with D tentatively TRBD1 (6 bases). V was shortened by 4 bases and J by 6 bases, with 12 bases between the two germline ends. The CDR3 totals 14 residues. Germline loops: CDR1 MNHEY, CDR2 SVGEGT.

The chain uses TRBV19 and TRBJ2-2; 8 bases fit TRBD2. Germline assignment: CDR1 LNHDA and CDR2 SQIVND (reference sequence). The CDR3 covers 15 residues. V shed 5 bases and J 2 bases; nucleotides not matched to a gene: 4. The DNA for the CDR3 is TGTGCCAGTAGTCTTAGCGGGGCAAACACCGGGGAGCTGTTTTTT. Translation gives CASSLSGANTGELFF.

CDR3 sequence reads: CASSPQHRDTTDTQYF. The CDR3 DNA sequence: TGTGCCAGCTCACCACAACACCGGGACACCACAGATACGCAGTATTTT. V usage is TRBV18 and J usage is TRBJ2-3; weak D call: TRBD1 (6 bases). V shed 1 base and J shed 2 bases, with 13 bases lying between them. The CDR3 consists of 16 residues. CDR1 and CDR2 (germline): KGHSH, LQKENI.

The count of this clone is one. The V call is TRBV2, the J call TRBJ2-3; TRBD2 matches 8 bases. V was pared by 7 bases and J by 7 bases, with 10 bases of the junction left unmatched. Germline V CDR1 and CDR2: SNHLY, FYNNEI. CDR3 length: 14 amino acids. Here the CDR3 reads CASNPSPGGHTQYF. The DNA of the CDR3 is TGTGCCAGCAACCCCTCACCGGGAGGGCATACGCAGTATTTT.

The V and J genes are TRBV19 and TRBJ1-2; possible D gene TRBD1, 6 bases. The germline CDR1 and CDR2 sequences are LNHDA and SQIVND (reference sequence). The CDR3 sequence is 13 residues long. Deletions cut 7 bases from V and 0 bases from J, with 9 bases between. CDR3 in amino acids: CASIGQTNYGYTF. CDR3 DNA sequence: TGTGCCAGTATAGGACAGACTAACTATGGCTACACCTTC.

The V gene is TRBV7-9, the J gene TRBJ2-5; D is unresolved. The V end lost 1 base, the J end lost 1 base, and 7 bases lay between the germline ends. The V gene's germline CDR1 is SEHNR and CDR2 FQNEAQ (reference sequence). The CDR3 is made up of 14 amino acids. In DNA, the CDR3 is TGTGCCAGCAGCTTAGTAACTTTCCAAGAGACCCAGTACTTC. Residues: CASSLVTFQETQYF.

The chain employs TRBV3-1 (or the pseudogene TRBV3-2) and TRBJ1-2; D gene ambiguous. CDR1 is LGHDT and CDR2 is YNNKEL in the germline V gene (reference sequence). V was cut by 2 bases and J by 0 bases, with 10 bases left in between. The CDR3 is made up of 15 amino acids. CDR3 residues: CASSQNGQPNYGYTF. The CDR3, as DNA: TGTGCCAGCAGCCAAAATGGGCAGCCTAACTATGGCTACACCTTC.

CDR3 in amino acids: CASSPRGGTEAFF. The CDR3 coding sequence is TGCGCCAGCAGCCCCCGGGGGGGAACTGAAGCTTTCTTT. V usage is TRBV5-1 and J usage is TRBJ1-1; a possible D gene is TRBD1 (5 bases). The V gene lost 4 bases and the J gene lost 5 bases, with 12 bases spanning the gap. The CDR3 has 13 residues. Germline values: CDR1 SGHRS, CDR2 YFSETQ.

V is TRBV30 and J is TRBJ1-5; tentatively, D is TRBD1 (6 bases). Trimming cost V 0 bases and J 3 bases, with 15 bases left between them. The length of the CDR3 is 16 residues. Germline CDR1 reads GTSNPN; CDR2 reads SVGIG (reference sequence). The CDR3 loop is CAWSVTWDTLNQPQHF. The CDR3 bases are TGTGCCTGGAGTGTAACCTGGGACACCCTCAATCAGCCCCAGCATTTT. The variable domain in full, completed from reference TRBV30 and TRBJ1-5, reads SQTIHQWPATLVQPVGSPLSLECTVEGTSNPNLYWYRQAAGRGLQLLFYSVGIGQISSEVPQNLSASRPQDRQFILSSKKLLLSDSGFYLCAWSVTWDTLNQPQHFGDGTRLSIL.

The chain uses TRBV9 and TRBJ1-5; D possibly corresponds to TRBD1 (5 bases). Germline CDR1 and CDR2: SGDLS and YYNGEE. The CDR3 is 15 amino acids. V was trimmed by 5 bases and J by 0 bases, leaving 12 bases between them. DNA of the CDR3: TGTGCCAGCAGTCCCGGGGGTTATAGCAATCAGCCCCAGCATTTT. It specifies CASSPGGYSNQPQHF.

The genes are TRBV24-1 and TRBJ1-2; 9 bases are a match to TRBD1. Germline lookup yields CDR1 KGHDR and CDR2 SFDVKD. This CDR3 region has 11 residues. V gave up 9 bases and J gave up 6 bases; unmatched junction bases: 1. The CDR3 nucleotides are TGTGCCACCGGACAGGGGAATGGCTACACCTTC. Translation gives CATGQGNGYTF.

V usage is TRBV12-3 or TRBV12-4 and J usage is TRBJ2-7; 8 nucleotides match TRBD1. The CDR3 covers 13 residues. V gave up 4 bases and J gave up 3 bases; unmatched junction bases: 2. For the CDR3, the DNA is TGTGCCAGCAGTTACGGGACAGGCTACGAGCAGTACGTC. Its translation: CASSYGTGYEQYV.

V gene TRBV30 combines with J gene TRBJ2-4; D might be TRBD1 (5 bases). The CDR3 is made up of 15 amino acids. Looked up from germline, CDR1 is GTSNPN and CDR2 is SVGIG (reference sequence). V was trimmed by 2 bases and J by 0 bases, leaving 11 bases between them. CDR3 amino acids: CAWSSPGLAKNIQYF. CDR3 DNA: TGTGCCTGGAGTTCCCCAGGGCTAGCCAAAAACATTCAGTACTTC.

The chain has TRBV20-1 and TRBJ2-7; D unclear. V lost 3 bases, J lost 5 bases, and 8 bases lay in between. CDR1 DFQATT and CDR2 SNEGSKA come from the germline V gene (reference sequence). The CDR3 extends over 11 amino acids. In DNA form, the CDR3 reads TGCAGTGCTAGTCGTCTCGACGAGCAGTACTTC. Translated: CSASRLDEQYF.

The chain carries TRBV5-5 and TRBJ2-1, with a weak D call TRBD2 (5 bases). The CDR3 consists of 16 residues. Germline V gives CDR1 SGHKS, CDR2 YYEKEE (reference sequence). The germline V and J ends were trimmed by 0 bases and 4 bases, with 14 bases remaining between them. The CDR3 is CASSLASLAPYNEQFF. DNA for the CDR3: TGTGCCAGCAGCTTGGCGTCGCTAGCACCGTACAATGAGCAGTTCTTC.